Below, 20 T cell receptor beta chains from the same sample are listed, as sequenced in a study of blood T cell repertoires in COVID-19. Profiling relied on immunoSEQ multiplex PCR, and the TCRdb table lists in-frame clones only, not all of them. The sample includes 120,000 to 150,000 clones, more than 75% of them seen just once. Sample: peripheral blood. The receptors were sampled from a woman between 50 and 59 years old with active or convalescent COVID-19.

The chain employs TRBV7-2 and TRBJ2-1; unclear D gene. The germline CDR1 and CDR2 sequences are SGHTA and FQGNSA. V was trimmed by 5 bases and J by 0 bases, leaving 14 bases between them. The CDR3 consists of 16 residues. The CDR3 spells CASSPGSLPSYNEQFF. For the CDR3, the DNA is TGTGCCAGCAGCCCCGGGTCACTTCCCTCCTACAATGAGCAGTTCTTC. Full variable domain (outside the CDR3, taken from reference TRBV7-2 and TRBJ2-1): GAGVSQSPSNKVTEKGKDVELRCDPISGHTALYWYRQSLGQGLEFLIYFQGNSAPDKSGLPSDRFSAERTGGSVSTLTIQRTQQEDSAVYLCASSPGSLPSYNEQFFGPGTRLTVL.

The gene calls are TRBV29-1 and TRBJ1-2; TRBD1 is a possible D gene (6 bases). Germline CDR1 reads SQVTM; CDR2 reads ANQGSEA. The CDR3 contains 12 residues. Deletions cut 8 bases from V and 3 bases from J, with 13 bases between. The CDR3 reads CSLRGIDYGYTF. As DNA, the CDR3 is TGCAGCCTGAGGGGGATTGACTATGGCTACACCTTC. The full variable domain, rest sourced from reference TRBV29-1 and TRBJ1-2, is SAVISQKPSRDICQRGTSLTIQCQVDSQVTMMFWYRQQPGQSLTLIATANQGSEATYESGFVIDKFPISRPNLTFSTLTVSNMSPEDSSIYLCSLRGIDYGYTFGSGTRLTVV.

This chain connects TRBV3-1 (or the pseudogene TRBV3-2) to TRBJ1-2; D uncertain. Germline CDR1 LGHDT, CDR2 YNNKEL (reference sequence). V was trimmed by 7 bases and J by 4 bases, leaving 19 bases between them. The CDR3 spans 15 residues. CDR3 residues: CASTLSRSPSYGYTF. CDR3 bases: TGTGCCAGCACCCTATCTAGGAGCCCGAGCTATGGCTACACCTTC.

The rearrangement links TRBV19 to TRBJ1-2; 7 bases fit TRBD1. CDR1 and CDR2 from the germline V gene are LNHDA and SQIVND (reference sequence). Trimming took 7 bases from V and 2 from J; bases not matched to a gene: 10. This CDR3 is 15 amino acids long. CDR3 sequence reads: CASTVTGTANYGYTF. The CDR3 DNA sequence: TGTGCCAGTACCGTGACAGGGACCGCCAACTATGGCTACACCTTC.

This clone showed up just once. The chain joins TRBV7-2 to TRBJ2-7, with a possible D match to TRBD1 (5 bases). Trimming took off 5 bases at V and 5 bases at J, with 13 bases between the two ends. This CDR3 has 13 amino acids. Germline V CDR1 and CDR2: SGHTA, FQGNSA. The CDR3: CASSEQGWNEQYF. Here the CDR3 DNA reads TGTGCCAGCAGCGAGCAGGGATGGAACGAGCAGTACTTC.

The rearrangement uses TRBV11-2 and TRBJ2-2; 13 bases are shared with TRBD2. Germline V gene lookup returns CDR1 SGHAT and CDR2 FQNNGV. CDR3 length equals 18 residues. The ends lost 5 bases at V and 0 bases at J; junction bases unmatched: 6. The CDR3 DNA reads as TGTGCCAGCAGCCTAGGACTAGCGGGGGAGCCGAACACCGGGGAGCTGTTTTTT. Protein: CASSLGLAGEPNTGELFF.

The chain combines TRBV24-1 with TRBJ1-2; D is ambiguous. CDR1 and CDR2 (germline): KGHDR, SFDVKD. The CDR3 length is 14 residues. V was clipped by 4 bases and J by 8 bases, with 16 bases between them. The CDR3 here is CATSDPDGVIGYTF. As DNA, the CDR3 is TGTGCCACCAGTGACCCCGACGGGGTGATAGGCTACACCTTC.

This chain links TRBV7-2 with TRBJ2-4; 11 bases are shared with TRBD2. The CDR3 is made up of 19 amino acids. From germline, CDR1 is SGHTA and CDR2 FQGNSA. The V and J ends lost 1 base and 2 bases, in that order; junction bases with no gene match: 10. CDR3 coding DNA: TGTGCCAGCAGCTTAGGTCCCCCGACTAGCGGGACGACCAAAAACATTCAGTACTTC. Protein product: CASSLGPPTSGTTKNIQYF.

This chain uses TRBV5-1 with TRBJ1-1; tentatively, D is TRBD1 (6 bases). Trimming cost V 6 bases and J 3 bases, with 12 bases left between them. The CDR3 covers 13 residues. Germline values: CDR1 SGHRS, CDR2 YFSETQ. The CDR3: CASTTGTYTEAFF. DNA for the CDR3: TGCGCCAGCACTACAGGGACCTACACTGAAGCTTTCTTT.

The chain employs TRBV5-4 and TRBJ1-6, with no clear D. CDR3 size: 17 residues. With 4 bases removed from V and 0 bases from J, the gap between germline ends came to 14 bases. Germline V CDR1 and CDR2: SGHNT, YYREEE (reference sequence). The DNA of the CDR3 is TGTGCCAGCAGCGCGATGACAAGTAGCTCCTATAATTCACCCCTCCACTTT. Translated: CASSAMTSSSYNSPLHF.

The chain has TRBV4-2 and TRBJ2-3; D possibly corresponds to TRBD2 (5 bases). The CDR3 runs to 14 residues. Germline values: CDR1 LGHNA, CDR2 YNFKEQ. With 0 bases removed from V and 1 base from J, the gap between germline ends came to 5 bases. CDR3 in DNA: TGTGCCAGCAGCCAAGACGGGGGCACAGATACGCAGTATTTT. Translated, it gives CASSQDGGTDTQYF.

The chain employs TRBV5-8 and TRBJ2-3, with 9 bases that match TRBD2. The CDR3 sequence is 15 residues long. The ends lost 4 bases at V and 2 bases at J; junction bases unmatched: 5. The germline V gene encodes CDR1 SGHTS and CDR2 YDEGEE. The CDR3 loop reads CASSVGLAATDTQYF. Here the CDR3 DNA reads TGTGCCAGCAGCGTGGGACTAGCTGCCACAGATACGCAGTATTTT.

CDR3 in DNA: TGTGCCAGCAGCATCACCGGGACAGGGTCCTACGAGCAGTACTTC. This translates into CASSITGTGSYEQYF. The chain is built from TRBV7-2 and TRBJ2-7; 9 nucleotides line up with TRBD1. CDR1 is SGHTA, CDR2 FQGNSA, per germline. V dropped 5 bases and J dropped 1; count of bases not matched to a gene: 6. The CDR3 length is 15 residues.

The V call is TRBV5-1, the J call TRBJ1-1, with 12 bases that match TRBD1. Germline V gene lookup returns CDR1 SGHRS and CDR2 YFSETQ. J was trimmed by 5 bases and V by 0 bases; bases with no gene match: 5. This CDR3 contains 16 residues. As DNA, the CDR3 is TGCGCCAGCAGCTTGGAGGGGGACAGGGGGCGTACTGAAGCTTTCTTT. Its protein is CASSLEGDRGRTEAFF.

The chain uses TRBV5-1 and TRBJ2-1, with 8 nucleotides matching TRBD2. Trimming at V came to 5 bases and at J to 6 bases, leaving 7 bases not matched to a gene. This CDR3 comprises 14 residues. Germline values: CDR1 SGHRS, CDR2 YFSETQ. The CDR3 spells CASSERLATNEQFF. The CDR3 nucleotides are TGCGCCAGCAGTGAGAGACTAGCGACCAATGAGCAGTTCTTC.

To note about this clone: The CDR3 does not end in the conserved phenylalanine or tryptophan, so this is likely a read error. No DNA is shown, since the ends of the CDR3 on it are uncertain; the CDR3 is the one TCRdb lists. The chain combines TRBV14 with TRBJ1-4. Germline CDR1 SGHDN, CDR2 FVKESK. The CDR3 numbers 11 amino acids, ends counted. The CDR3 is CASSPLGAGGV.

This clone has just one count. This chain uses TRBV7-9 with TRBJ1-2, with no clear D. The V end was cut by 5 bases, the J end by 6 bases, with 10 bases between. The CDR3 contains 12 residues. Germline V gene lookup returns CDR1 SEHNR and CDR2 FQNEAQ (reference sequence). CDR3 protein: CASSPALNGYTF. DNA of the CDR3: TGTGCCAGCAGCCCCGCACTGAATGGCTACACCTTC.

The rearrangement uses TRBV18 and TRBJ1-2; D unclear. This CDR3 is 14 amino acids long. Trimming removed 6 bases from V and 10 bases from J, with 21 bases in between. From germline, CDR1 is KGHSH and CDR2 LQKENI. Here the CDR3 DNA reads TGTGCCAGCTCCCGGAGGGATCAAAAGCCGGACTACACCTTC. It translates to CASSRRDQKPDYTF.

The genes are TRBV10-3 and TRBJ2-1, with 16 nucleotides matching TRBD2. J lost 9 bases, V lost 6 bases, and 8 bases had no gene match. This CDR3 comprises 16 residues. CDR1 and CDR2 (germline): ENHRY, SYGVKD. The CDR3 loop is CAIRSGTSGGASEQFF. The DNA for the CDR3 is TGTGCCATCAGGTCCGGGACTAGCGGGGGGGCGAGTGAGCAGTTCTTC.

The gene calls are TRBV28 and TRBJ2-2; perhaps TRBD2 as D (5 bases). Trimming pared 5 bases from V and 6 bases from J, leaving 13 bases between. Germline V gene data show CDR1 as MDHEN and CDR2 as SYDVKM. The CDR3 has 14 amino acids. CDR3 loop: CASSRIGVAGELFF. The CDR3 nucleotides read TGTGCCAGCAGTCGTATCGGGGTCGCCGGGGAGCTGTTTTTT.